This is a list of T cell receptor beta chains from one sample in a study of OX40 agonist ivuxolimab in advanced cancers. Clones were sequenced by immunoSEQ multiplex PCR, and TCRdb holds only the in-frame ones, with some missing. This sample has tens of thousands of clones, with 80% to 90% found just once. This specimen was CD4+ or CD8+ T cells sorted from blood, taken in a trial of the OX40 agonist ivuxolimab. The source of these receptors is an adult with an advanced solid tumor such as melanoma, head and neck, liver or kidney cancer. The CDR3 runs from the conserved cysteine through the conserved F or W. The D gene is left open where the match is weak. Expanded clones are given a class, and other clones once, few, many or no size at all.

TRBV27	.	TRBJ2-5	.	CASRPQGGQETQYF	TGTGCCAGCAGACCCCAGGGGGGGCAAGAGACCCAGTACTTC
TRBV4-2	.	TRBJ1-2	.	CASSQGGGYTF	TGTGCCAGCAGCCAAGGAGGTGGCTACACCTTC
TRBV7-3	.	TRBJ2-3	TRBD2	CASSSLAGATDTQYF	TGTGCCAGCAGCTCATTAGCGGGGGCCACAGATACGCAGTATTTT
TRBV13	once	TRBJ1-4	TRBD1	CASSLGSDRGSTNEKLFF	TGTGCCAGCAGCTTAGGGTCGGACAGGGGCTCAACTAATGAAAAACTGTTTTTT
TRBV7-9	.	TRBJ2-5	.	CASSPRGQGRETQYF	TGTGCCAGCAGCCCCCGAGGGCAGGGCAGGGAGACCCAGTACTTC
TRBV9	.	TRBJ2-3	TRBD2	CASSVAFTSGGLTDTQYF	TGTGCCAGCAGCGTAGCTTTTACTAGCGGGGGCCTCACAGATACGCAGTATTTT
TRBV12-5	.	TRBJ2-1	.	CASGFTTGPRSYNEQFF	TGTGCTAGTGGTTTCACAACAGGGCCGAGGTCCTACAATGAGCAGTTCTTC
TRBV30	.	TRBJ2-1	TRBD1	CAWSDGGQGIYNEQFF	TGTGCCTGGAGTGACGGGGGACAGGGAATATACAATGAGCAGTTCTTC
TRBV7-9	.	TRBJ2-7	TRBD1	CASSDGQGIGEQYF	TGTGCCAGCAGTGATGGACAGGGAATTGGCGAGCAGTACTTC
TRBV4-2	.	TRBJ2-7	.	CASSQRASGQGSAYEQYF	TGTGCCAGCAGCCAAAGGGCTTCAGGGCAGGGCTCGGCTTACGAGCAGTACTTC
TRBV11-2	.	TRBJ2-7	TRBD1	CASSLKGTGGYEQYF	TGTGCCAGCAGCTTAAAAGGGACAGGGGGCTACGAGCAGTACTTC
TRBV7-9	.	TRBJ1-5	TRBD1	CASSEGQGDQPQHF	TGTGCCAGCAGCGAAGGACAGGGAGATCAGCCCCAGCATTTT
TRBV4-3	.	TRBJ2-5	TRBD2	CASSQEYGGALETQYF	TGCGCCAGCAGCCAAGAATACGGGGGGGCTCTAGAGACCCAGTACTTC
TRBV5-6	.	TRBJ1-4	.	CASSFGSLNEKLFF	TGTGCCAGCAGCTTCGGCTCTCTTAATGAAAAACTGTTTTTT
TRBV7-9	.	TRBJ1-6	TRBD1	CASSFAQGASSPLHF	TGTGCCAGCAGCTTCGCACAGGGGGCGAGTTCACCCCTCCACTTT
TRBV4-3	.	TRBJ1-2	.	CASSQDGSLHGYTF	TGCGCCAGCAGCCAAGATGGCAGCCTTCATGGCTACACCTTC
TRBV21-1	once	TRBJ1-5	.	CASSKDTGTGGFQPQHF	TGTGCCAGCAGCAAAGATACCGGGACAGGGGGATTTCAGCCCCAGCATTTT
TRBV6-5	.	TRBJ2-2	.	CASSYSPGNTGELFF	TGTGCCAGCAGTTACTCGCCGGGGAACACCGGGGAGCTGTTTTTT
TRBV19	once	TRBJ2-5	.	CASTFGGVEETQYF	TGTGCCAGTACATTCGGGGGAGTGGAAGAGACCCAGTACTTC
TRBV15	.	TRBJ2-1	.	CATSGLTGHLPSYNEQFF	TGTGCCACCAGCGGCCTCACGGGACACCTTCCCTCCTACAATGAGCAGTTCTTC
TRBV2	.	TRBJ2-3	.	CASSPRASFTDTQYF	TGTGCCAGCAGTCCGCGGGCTAGCTTCACAGATACGCAGTATTTT
TRBV4-1	.	TRBJ1-2	.	CASSQVTESFWGYTF	TGCGCCAGCAGCCAAGTAACGGAGAGCTTCTGGGGCTACACCTTC
TRBV11-1	.	TRBJ2-5	.	CASSLALGQDQETQYF	TGTGCCAGCAGCTTAGCGTTGGGGCAGGACCAAGAGACCCAGTACTTC
TRBV6-5	.	TRBJ1-5	.	CASSIYRDDQPQHF	TGTGCCAGCAGTATTTACAGGGACGATCAGCCCCAGCATTTT
TRBV4-1	.	TRBJ2-3	.	CASSQDPRSRADTQYF	TGCGCCAGCAGCCAAGATCCTAGGAGTAGGGCAGATACGCAGTATTTT
TRBV29-1	.	TRBJ2-2	TRBD2	CSARQPTSGGPGGELFF	TGCAGCGCCCGACAGCCGACTAGCGGGGGACCCGGGGGGGAGCTGTTTTTT
TRBV27	.	TRBJ2-1	.	CASSLGQGNEQFF	TGTGCCAGCAGTTTGGGTCAGGGCAATGAGCAGTTCTTC
TRBV27	few	TRBJ2-7	.	CASSLLGYEQYF	TGTGCCAGCAGTTTATTGGGCTACGAGCAGTACTTC
TRBV5-6	.	TRBJ2-1	.	CASSFFVYGAPYNEQFF	TGTGCCAGCAGCTTCTTCGTATACGGGGCCCCATACAATGAGCAGTTCTTC
TRBV28	.	TRBJ2-7	.	CASFGGSLAYEQYF	TGTGCCAGCTTTGGTGGTTCCTTAGCCTACGAGCAGTACTTC
TRBV11-2	.	TRBJ1-1	TRBD1	CASSLGTGENTEAFF	TGTGCCAGCAGCTTAGGGACAGGCGAGAACACTGAAGCTTTCTTT